What follows describes a single TCR beta chain. Its antigen is as yet unknown. This entry comes from a study of Tregs in tolerant kidney transplant recipients. Study-wide background: The nonmyeloablative bone marrow transplants came from related graft donors, with transient mixed chimerism. General study results and limits: The small number of patients limits these findings pending further validation. Expanding Tregs on activated donor B cells appeared to best identify donor-specific TCRbeta clones.

TCRdb's table, derived via immunoSEQ multiplex PCR, lists solely in-frame clones and lacks some. This table holds 75,000 to 80,000 clones, 80% to 95% found once. The CDR3 covers 15 residues. Germline V CDR1 and CDR2: MNHEY, SMNVEV (reference sequence). V lost 4 bases to trimming and J lost 4 bases, with 14 bases between them. CD4+CD25+CD127- Tregs, CD4+CD25- non-Tregs, CD4 and CD8 cells were sorted. V and J are TRBV27 and TRBJ1-5, with D maybe TRBD1 (6 bases). The material was Tregs from blood, obtained before the transplant. The sequence was obtained from a human donor who received a combined kidney and bone marrow transplant. CDR3 nucleotides: TGTGCCAGCAGTTCCGCGGGGGCTGGGAATCAGCCCCAGCATTTT. It translates to CASSSAGAGNQPQHF.